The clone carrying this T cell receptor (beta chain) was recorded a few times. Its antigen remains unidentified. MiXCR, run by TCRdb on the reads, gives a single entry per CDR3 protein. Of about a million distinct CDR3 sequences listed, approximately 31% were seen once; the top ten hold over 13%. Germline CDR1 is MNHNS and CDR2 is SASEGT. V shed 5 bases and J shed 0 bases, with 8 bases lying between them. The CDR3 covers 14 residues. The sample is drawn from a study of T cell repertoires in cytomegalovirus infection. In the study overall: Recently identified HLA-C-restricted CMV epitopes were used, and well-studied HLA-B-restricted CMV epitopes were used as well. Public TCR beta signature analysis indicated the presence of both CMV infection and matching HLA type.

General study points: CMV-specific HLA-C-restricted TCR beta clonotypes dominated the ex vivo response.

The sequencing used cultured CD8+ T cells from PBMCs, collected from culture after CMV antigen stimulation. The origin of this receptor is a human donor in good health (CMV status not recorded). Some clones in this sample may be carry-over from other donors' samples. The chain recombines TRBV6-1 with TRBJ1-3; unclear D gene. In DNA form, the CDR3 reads TGTGCCAGCAGTTTCTTAAACTCTGGAAACACCATATATTTT. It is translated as CASSFLNSGNTIYF.